These 24 T cell receptor beta chains came from one sample sequenced in a study of blood T cells in healthy people across ages. Primers used in a second PCR of about 7 to 12 cycles were a sample-barcoded 5' primer and a J-beta primer mix. TCRdb processed the 5' RACE reads anew with MiXCR; each CDR3 protein has one entry. The profile shows fewer than 800,000 distinct CDR3 sequences, about 30% of them singletons. The sequenced material came from blood. The receptor set was obtained from a woman of 80 years or more in good health.

This clonotype has a count of ten or more. V gene TRBV18 combines with J gene TRBJ1-2, with 7 bases aligning to TRBD1. The ends lost 3 bases at V and 2 bases at J; junction bases unmatched: 6. CDR1 KGHSH and CDR2 LQKENI come from the germline V gene. CDR3 length: 15 amino acids. CDR3 nucleotides: TGTGCCAGCTCACCTCGATTGGGACAGAACTATGGCTACACCTTC. It is translated as CASSPRLGQNYGYTF.

This clonotype was seen many times. The chain couples TRBV6-5 to TRBJ2-3; a weak D match, TRBD2 (6 bases). The CDR3 totals 14 residues. Germline CDR1 reads MNHEY; CDR2 reads SVGAGI. V dropped 6 bases and J dropped 4 bases, with 14 bases sitting between them. For the CDR3, the DNA is TGTGCCAGCAGCGATAGACTAGTATCAGATACGCAGTATTTT. Translating gives CASSDRLVSDTQYF.

This clonotype was detected many times. This chain links TRBV28 with TRBJ1-5; a possible D gene is TRBD1 (5 bases). From germline, CDR1 is MDHEN and CDR2 SYDVKM. Trimming left V 7 bases short and J 1 base short, with 8 bases between. CDR3 size: 13 residues. CDR3 sequence: CASNRDSNQPQHF. CDR3 in DNA: TGTGCCAGCAACCGGGACAGCAATCAGCCCCAGCATTTT.

This clonotype was observed a handful of times. This sequence may be a read error, since a much larger clone differs from it by one base. The rearrangement joins TRBV20-1 to TRBJ2-3; 7 positions agree with TRBD1. Per germline, CDR1 DFQATT and CDR2 SNEGSKA (reference sequence). J gave up 5 bases and V 5 bases, and 13 bases lay outside the gene matches. The CDR3 runs 15 residues. The CDR3 coding sequence is TGCAGTGCTGAGATCGTAACAGGGGACAGAGATACGCAGTATTTT. Translating gives CSAEIVTGDRDTQYF.

The chain links TRBV29-1 to TRBJ2-1; D is possibly TRBD2 (6 bases). The ends were cut back, 0 bases at V and 7 bases at J, with 7 bases in the middle. Germline CDR1 and CDR2: SQVTM and ANQGSEA. CDR3 length: 12 residues. As DNA, the CDR3 is TGCAGCGTTGAAGATCGGGGGAATGAGCAGTTCTTC. Translation: CSVEDRGNEQFF.

This clonotype was seen ten or more times. V and J are TRBV10-3 and TRBJ2-1; 9 bases match TRBD2. The CDR3 contains 15 residues. CDR1 ENHRY and CDR2 SYGVKD come from the germline V gene. V was pared by 6 bases and J by 5 bases, with 8 bases of the junction left unmatched. CDR3 region: CAIRTTGLANNEQFF. In DNA form, the CDR3 reads TGTGCCATCAGAACGACGGGACTAGCCAACAATGAGCAGTTCTTC.

This clonotype was counted ten times or more. The chain uses TRBV15 and TRBJ2-5; D perhaps matches TRBD1 (6 bases). Germline V gene lookup returns CDR1 LNHNV and CDR2 YYDKDF (reference sequence). This CDR3 is built from 14 residues. Between the trimmed V and J ends, which lost 1 base and 4 bases, there was a span of 10 bases. The CDR3 protein is CATSRGAGAETQYF. The CDR3, as DNA: TGTGCCACCAGCAGAGGGGCAGGGGCAGAGACCCAGTACTTC.

This clonotype was counted only a few times. The rearrangement joins TRBV7-8 to TRBJ2-2; D call uncertain. Per the germline V gene, CDR1 is SGHVS and CDR2 is FQNEAQ. The CDR3 contains 16 residues. Trimming removed 5 bases at V and 7 bases at J, with 20 bases between. CDR3 sequence (DNA): TGTGCCAGCAGCCCCATCCCCGAGAGATCCGGCGGGGAGCTGTTTTTT. Residues: CASSPIPERSGGELFF.

The rearrangement uses TRBV7-2 and TRBJ1-4; TRBD1 aligns across 10 bases. The CDR3 length is 14 residues. J was trimmed by 10 bases and V by 1 base; bases with no gene match: 3. Germline V gene sequence: CDR1 SGHTA, CDR2 FQGNSA. The CDR3 loop reads CASSLGQGAGKLFF. In DNA, the CDR3 is TGTGCCAGCAGCTTAGGACAGGGGGCGGGAAAACTGTTTTTT.

This clonotype was counted only a few times. A much larger clonotype is one base distant, so this may be a read error. The rearrangement uses TRBV7-9 and TRBJ2-5; maybe TRBD2 (6 bases). CDR3 length equals 14 residues. Germline V lookup: CDR1 SEHNR, CDR2 FQNEAQ (reference sequence). The CDR3, as DNA: TGTGCCAGCAGCGAGACTAGGTTTCAAGGGACCCAGTACTTC. It is translated as CASSETRFQGTQYF.

To note about this clonotype: The junction departs from the called germline gene at one end, perhaps through a read error. The V gene is TRBV7-2, the J gene TRBJ1-1; D is unclear. This CDR3 comprises 15 residues. CDR1 is SGHTA, CDR2 FQGNSA, per germline. The chain's CDR3 is CAGSADLRFNTEAFF. CDR3 DNA: TGTGCCGGCAGCGCCGACCTTAGGTTCAACACTGAAGCTTTCTTT.

This clonotype was found a few times. V gene TRBV6-1 combines with J gene TRBJ1-1; D not resolved. The CDR3 has 15 amino acids. V lost 1 base and J lost 6, with 15 bases in between. Germline CDR1 and CDR2: MNHNS and SASEGT. CDR3 residues: CASSEVGGLAAEAFF. DNA for the CDR3: TGTGCCAGCAGTGAAGTAGGCGGGTTGGCAGCTGAAGCTTTCTTT.

The rearrangement links TRBV10-3 to TRBJ1-2, with 10 bases that match TRBD1. This CDR3 spans 16 amino acids. In germline, CDR1 is ENHRY, CDR2 SYGVKD. Trimming took 10 bases from V and 3 from J; bases not matched to a gene: 14. The CDR3 loop is CATYQIGQGEDYGYTF. CDR3 coding DNA: TGTGCCACCTACCAGATAGGACAGGGGGAGGACTATGGCTACACCTTC.

This clonotype was seen many times. The V gene is TRBV7-2, the J gene TRBJ1-2, with 7 bases matching TRBD1. Germline CDR1 and CDR2: SGHTA and FQGNSA. The junction had 9 bases not matched to a gene; V was cut back by 0 bases and J by 5 bases. CDR3 length: 16 amino acids. CDR3 protein: CASSLAFMTGNYGYTF. Here the CDR3 DNA reads TGTGCCAGCAGCTTAGCCTTCATGACAGGGAATTATGGCTACACCTTC. Full variable domain (remainder filled in from reference TRBV7-2 and TRBJ1-2): GAGVSQSPSNKVTEKGKDVELRCDPISGHTALYWYRQSLGQGLEFLIYFQGNSAPDKSGLPSDRFSAERTGGSVSTLTIQRTQQEDSAVYLCASSLAFMTGNYGYTFGSGTRLTVV.

This clonotype was found many times. V and J are TRBV20-1 and TRBJ2-7; perhaps TRBD2 as D (7 bases). The CDR3 length is 14 residues. V lost 6 bases and J lost 0, with 15 bases in between. CDR1 and CDR2 (germline): DFQATT, SNEGSKA (reference sequence). The DNA for the CDR3 is TGCAGTGCCTCCTTACGGGGGGCCTCCTACGAGCAGTACTTC. Its protein is CSASLRGASYEQYF.

Worth noting for this clonotype: A much larger clone sits a single nucleotide away, making a read error possible. The V call is TRBV6-2 or TRBV6-3, the J call TRBJ2-5; maybe TRBD2 (6 bases). The germline V gene encodes CDR1 MNHEY and CDR2 SVGEGT. The CDR3 runs to 15 residues. Trimming cost V 5 bases and J 3 bases, with 16 bases left between them. Here the CDR3 DNA reads TGTGCCAGCAGTCCCTACGGACTACTAAAAGAGACCCAGTACTTC. It is translated as CASSPYGLLKETQYF.

V usage is TRBV7-2 and J usage is TRBJ2-5, with 8 positions matching TRBD2. The germline CDR1 and CDR2 sequences are SGHTA and FQGNSA. Trimming cost V 1 base and J 3 bases; bases outside gene matches: 7. The CDR3 covers 16 residues. The CDR3 loop reads CASSLEFTSGKETQYF. The DNA for the CDR3 is TGTGCCAGCAGCTTAGAATTCACTAGCGGCAAAGAGACCCAGTACTTC.

Regarding this clonotype: A much bigger clone sits one base away, suggesting this may be a read error. The chain recombines TRBV28 with TRBJ2-4; maybe TRBD1 (5 bases). The end of the DNA fits TRBJ2-7 better, so the J call may be wrong. The CDR3 length is 14 residues. In germline, CDR1 is MDHEN, CDR2 SYDVKM. The CDR3, as DNA: TGTGCCAGCAGTTTGACAAGGGGAAGATACGAGCAGTACTTC. Its translation: CASSLTRGRYEQYF.

This sequence joins TRBV7-6 and TRBJ2-2; D is undetermined. The germline V gene has CDR1 SGHVS and CDR2 FNYEAQ. V was pared by 5 bases and J by 5 bases, with 12 bases between. This CDR3 has 14 amino acids. The CDR3 loop reads CASSDSVRTGELFF. As DNA, the CDR3 is TGTGCCAGCAGCGATTCGGTACGGACCGGGGAGCTGTTTTTT.

This chain connects TRBV12-3 or TRBV12-4 to TRBJ2-3; perhaps TRBD2 as D (6 bases). V dropped 6 bases and J dropped 0 bases, with 16 bases sitting between them. This CDR3 comprises 16 residues. The chain's CDR3 is CASSPGGIESTDTQYF. The CDR3 coding sequence is TGTGCCAGCAGCCCCGGGGGAATAGAGAGCACAGATACGCAGTATTTT.

This CDR3 reads CASSRTAQVQETQYF. CDR3 in DNA: TGTGCCAGCTCCCGGACGGCTCAAGTTCAAGAGACCCAGTACTTC. V usage is TRBV18 and J usage is TRBJ2-5, with D uncertain. The CDR3 runs to 15 residues. Trimming left V 6 bases short and J 2 bases short, with 16 bases between. CDR1 is KGHSH and CDR2 is LQKENI in the germline V gene.

Only a few counts were recorded for this clonotype. Since a much larger clone is just one base distant, this may be a read error. The J gene is TRBJ2-1, the V gene TRBV15, with 7 bases that match TRBD1. The CDR3 spans 16 residues. The V and J ends lost 5 bases and 5 bases, in that order; junction bases with no gene match: 12. Germline V gene sequence: CDR1 LNHNV, CDR2 YYDKDF (reference sequence). CDR3 nucleotide sequence: TGTGCCACCAGCGGCACCGCAGGGACAGTTGACAATGAGCAGTTCTTC. Its protein is CATSGTAGTVDNEQFF.

There are many counts of this clonotype. The chain has TRBV29-1 and TRBJ2-3; 8 bases are shared with TRBD1. This CDR3 contains 12 residues. Germline V lookup: CDR1 SQVTM, CDR2 ANQGSEA. V was clipped by 5 bases and J by 5 bases; unmatched bases: 3. The CDR3 is CSVFRGLDTQYF. The CDR3 DNA is TGCAGCGTTTTCAGGGGGCTAGATACGCAGTATTTT.

The gene calls are TRBV5-5 and TRBJ2-5; D remains unclear. CDR1 and CDR2 from the germline V gene are SGHKS and YYEKEE (reference sequence). CDR3 length: 14 residues. V was cut by 5 bases and J by 1 base, with 12 bases left in between. CDR3 bases: TGTGCCAGCAGTCAAAAGCCCCTCCAAGAGACCCAGTACTTC. It codes for CASSQKPLQETQYF.